This TCR beta chain was identified during a study of T cell changes during pregnancy in multiple sclerosis. This table comes from immunoSEQ multiplex PCR, and its TCRdb copy is limited to in-frame clones, with some not included. Counted here are roughly 35,000 clones, 92% occurring once; the ten biggest clones make up 0.4% to 0.5%. Germline lookup yields CDR1 MGHDK and CDR2 SYGVNS. The trim removed 1 base at V and 3 bases at J, leaving 5 bases unmatched. The CDR3 runs to 15 residues. This TCR was sampled from a female donor with multiple sclerosis, enrolled in a pregnancy study. V and J are TRBV25-1 and TRBJ1-2; 7 bases match TRBD1. Sequences were derived from CD4+ T cells from peripheral blood mononuclear cells, sampled after pregnancy. DNA for the CDR3: TGTGCCAGCAGTGAATGGCAGGGGGGCGACTATGGCTACACCTTC. Residues: CASSEWQGGDYGYTF.